The rows below give T cell receptor beta chains drawn from one sample of a study of blood T cells in healthy people across ages. From the 5' RACE reads, TCRdb called clonotypes with MiXCR, one entry per CDR3 protein. The data show 800,000 to 950,000 distinct CDR3 sequences, 25% to 35% seen once. These sequences were also reported in another study, on T cells of mothers and their children.

The sequenced material came from blood. The source is a woman aged 40 to 55 in good health. CDR3s include the opening cysteine and the closing phenylalanine or tryptophan. A D gene is named only where the DNA matches it firmly. Not every row has a clone size; where given, it reads once, few, many or a size class.

len,d_gene,j_gene,abundance,v_gene,CDR3nt,CDR3aa
15,TRBD2,TRBJ2-1,NA,TRBV7-3,TGTGCCAGCAGCTTAAGGACCGGGGGGGCAAATGAGCAGTTCTTC,CASSLRTGGANEQFF
15,NA,TRBJ2-5,NA,TRBV6-1,TGTGCCATCTCATCTACAGGAGGGTCTCAAGAGACCCAGTACTTC,CAISSTGGSQETQYF
15,NA,TRBJ1-2,NA,TRBV14,TGTGCCAGCAGTCTAGCAGCAAACAGCCTCTATGGCTACACCTTC,CASSLAANSLYGYTF
15,TRBD1,TRBJ1-2,NA,TRBV6-5,TGTGCCAGCAGTCCCACGGACAGGATCAACTATGGCTACACCTTC,CASSPTDRINYGYTF
13,NA,TRBJ2-7,NA,TRBV7-6,TGTGCCAGTGCGACAGGACCTTCCTACGAGCAGTACTTC,CASATGPSYEQYF
14,NA,TRBJ1-2,NA,TRBV7-2,TGTGCCAGCAGCTCCGGGGGTAGTTTCACGGGCTACACCTTC,CASSSGGSFTGYTF
14,NA,TRBJ2-7,many,TRBV12-3/TRBV12-4,TGTGCCAGCAGTTTAGACCAGGGTCGGTACGAGCAGTACTTC,CASSLDQGRYEQYF
14,NA,TRBJ1-5,many,TRBV28,TGTGCCAGCAGCACCGGGTCCTACAATCAGCCCCAGCATTTT,CASSTGSYNQPQHF
12,NA,TRBJ2-6,few,TRBV10-3,TGTGCCATCAACGCGGGGGCCAACGTCCTGACTTTC,CAINAGANVLTF
12,NA,TRBJ2-1,NA,TRBV5-1,TGCGCCAGCAGCTCGGCGCCAGGAGAGCAGTTCTTC,CASSSAPGEQFF
17,NA,TRBJ2-6,few,TRBV4-1,TGCGCCAGCAGCCAAGAGGTCATTAGCTCTGGGGCCAACGTCCTGACTTTC,CASSQEVISSGANVLTF
13,NA,TRBJ1-1,NA,TRBV7-2,TGTGCCAGCACCAACCCGGTGGGCACTGAAGCTTTCTTT,CASTNPVGTEAFF
15,NA,TRBJ1-4,many,TRBV7-2,TGTGCCAGCAGCTCCCTGGGGACTCGACAAAAAAAACTGTTTTTT,CASSSLGTRQKKLFF
14,NA,TRBJ1-6,many,TRBV28,TGTGCCAGCAGTTTATTGGCAGAAAATTCACCCCTCCACTTT,CASSLLAENSPLHF
13,NA,TRBJ2-1,NA,TRBV7-2,TGTGCCAGCAGCTTTACAAATTACAATGAGCTGTTCTTC,CASSFTNYNELFF
15,TRBD1,TRBJ1-1,NA,TRBV7-9,TGTGCCAGCAGCTCTTGGACAGGGAGGAACACTGAAGCTTTCTTT,CASSSWTGRNTEAFF
16,NA,TRBJ1-2,few,TRBV7-9,TGTGCCAGCAGCTCTACCCTTACTTGGAGTAACTATGGCTACACCTTC,CASSSTLTWSNYGYTF
15,NA,TRBJ2-6,few,TRBV7-2,TGTGCCAGCAGCTTAAGGGAAGCTGGGGCCAACGTCCTGACTTTC,CASSLREAGANVLTF
16,TRBD1,TRBJ2-1,NA,TRBV5-1,TGCGCCAGCAGCTTGAAGATAGGGACAGGGGACAATGAGCAGTTCTTC,CASSLKIGTGDNEQFF
13,TRBD1,TRBJ1-3,NA,TRBV7-8,TGTGCCAGCAGCTTAAGGGGGCAGGGCACCATATATTTT,CASSLRGQGTIYF
14,NA,TRBJ2-3,NA,TRBV12-3/TRBV12-4,TGTGCCAGCAGTTTCTTGGGGATCACAGATACGCAGTATTTT,CASSFLGITDTQYF
19,NA,TRBJ2-3,many,TRBV6-5,TGTGCCAGCAGTTACTCGTCCAAACCGGGGCCCCAAAGCACAGATACGCAGTATTTT,CASSYSSKPGPQSTDTQYF
15,TRBD1,TRBJ1-2,few,TRBV2,TGTGCCAGCAGTGGAAGACGACAGGGGGAGGACGGCTACACCTTC,CASSGRRQGEDGYTF
15,TRBD2,TRBJ2-5,NA,TRBV20-1,TGCAGTGCTAGAGTAGGGACTAGCATCGGGGAGACCCAGTACTTC,CSARVGTSIGETQYF
14,NA,TRBJ2-5,many,TRBV12-3/TRBV12-4,TGTGCCAGCAGCCCTTTCCAGGGAGGAGAGACCCAGTACTTC,CASSPFQGGETQYF
14,NA,TRBJ2-3,NA,TRBV12-3/TRBV12-4,TGTGCCAGCAGCGGACTAGGAGGGACAGATACGGAATATTTT,CASSGLGGTDTEYF
16,NA,TRBJ1-2,few,TRBV3-1,TGTGCCAGCAGCCCCCAGTGGCAGGGGACTAACTATGGCTACACCTTC,CASSPQWQGTNYGYTF
15,NA,TRBJ2-3,NA,TRBV28,TGTGCCAGCAGGTACACAGGGAAAAGATCAGATACGCAGTATTTT,CASRYTGKRSDTQYF
15,TRBD2,TRBJ2-3,few,TRBV15,TGTGCCACCAGCGGAGCGGGGGTTAGCACAGATACGCAGTATTTT,CATSGAGVSTDTQYF
13,TRBD1,TRBJ2-7,NA,TRBV10-3,TGTGCCATCAGTGAGCAGGGGGTGGTCGAGCAGTACTTC,CAISEQGVVEQYF
14,TRBD2,TRBJ2-7,few,TRBV9,TGTGCCAGCAGCGCTAGCGGGGGGGCGAACGAGCAGTACTTC,CASSASGGANEQYF
15,NA,TRBJ1-1,few,TRBV5-1,TGCGCCAGCCGCCCCAGGCGGGGGACGAACACTGAAGCTTTCTTT,CASRPRRGTNTEAFF
12,NA,TRBJ1-3,few,TRBV7-2,TGTGCCAGCAGCTTTGTACGAAACACCATATATTTT,CASSFVRNTIYF
16,TRBD2,TRBJ2-5,NA,TRBV20-1,TGCAGTGCTAGGTCGAGAGCGGGGCGGGCACAAGAGACCCAGTACTTC,CSARSRAGRAQETQYF
16,TRBD2,TRBJ2-1,NA,TRBV11-2,TGTGCCAGCAGCTTTTCGCGGGGGAGCTCCTACAATGAGCAGTTCTTC,CASSFSRGSSYNEQFF
19,TRBD2,TRBJ2-3,NA,TRBV9,TGTGCCAGCAGTTCAGCCGGGACTAGCGGGGGGGACGGCACAGATACGCAGTATTTT,CASSSAGTSGGDGTDTQYF
14,NA,TRBJ2-1,many,TRBV29-1,TGCAGCGTTTCAGCTGGGATTGCCTACAATGAGCAGTTCTTC,CSVSAGIAYNEQFF
14,NA,TRBJ2-1,few,TRBV27,TGTGCCAGCAGTTTACTAGAAAGGTTCAATGAGCAGTTCTTC,CASSLLERFNEQFF
13,NA,TRBJ1-5,few,TRBV10-3,TGTGCCATCAGTGTAGGCGGAAATCAGCCCCAGCATTTT,CAISVGGNQPQHF
13,NA,TRBJ1-2,many,TRBV27,TGTGCCAGCAGCCCAATGGGAAACTATGGCTACACCTTC,CASSPMGNYGYTF
14,NA,TRBJ1-4,NA,TRBV4-3,TGCGCCAGCAGCCAAGCAACTGGAAGAGAAAAACTGTTTTTT,CASSQATGREKLFF
18,TRBD1,TRBJ1-2,many,TRBV10-3,TGTGCCATCAGTGAGTCGCCGGCAGGGGGGCCATCTAACTATGGCTACACCTTC,CAISESPAGGPSNYGYTF
16,NA,TRBJ2-6,many,TRBV9,TGTGCCAGCAGCGGGGCTCTTAGCTCTGGGGCCAACGTCCTGACTTTC,CASSGALSSGANVLTF
17,TRBD1,TRBJ1-2,NA,TRBV7-8,TGTGCCAGCAGCTTAGCGATCGGGACAGGGGACGGATATGGCTACACCTTC,CASSLAIGTGDGYGYTF
14,TRBD2,TRBJ2-7,NA,TRBV18,TGTGCCAGCTCACCAGCGGCGGGGGGTGGGGAGCAGTACTTC,CASSPAAGGGEQYF
13,NA,TRBJ2-7,NA,TRBV29-1,TGCAGCGTCCAGGGGGGGCCCTCCTACGAGCAGTACTTC,CSVQGGPSYEQYF
15,NA,TRBJ2-5,NA,TRBV24-1,TGTGCCACCAGTGACTCAAGGGGGTCGGGGGAGACCCAGTACTTC,CATSDSRGSGETQYF
17,NA,TRBJ2-7,few,TRBV28,TGTGCCAGCAGTTTCTCCATCGGGGGCGTCATCCCCTACGAGCAGTACTTC,CASSFSIGGVIPYEQYF
14,TRBD1,TRBJ1-1,NA,TRBV2,TGTGCCAGCAGTGCAGGGGGGGCGATGACTGAAGCTTTCTTT,CASSAGGAMTEAFF
13,NA,TRBJ1-2,few,TRBV7-6,TGTGCCAGCAGCTTATCCTTCTGGGATGGCTACACCTTC,CASSLSFWDGYTF
15,NA,TRBJ1-1,NA,TRBV18,TGTGCCAGCTCACCACCCGGGACGAAGCGAACTGAAGCTTTCTTT,CASSPPGTKRTEAFF
14,TRBD1,TRBJ2-7,NA,TRBV25-1,TGTGCCAGCAGTGCGCGACAGGGGTTTTACGAGCAGTACTTC,CASSARQGFYEQYF
12,NA,TRBJ2-1,NA,TRBV11-2,TGTGTCAGCTCTGGGAGCAGCAATGAGCAGTTCTTC,CVSSGSSNEQFF
14,TRBD2,TRBJ2-7,few,TRBV27,TGTGCCAGCAGTCGACTAGCCGACACCTACGAGCAGTACTTC,CASSRLADTYEQYF